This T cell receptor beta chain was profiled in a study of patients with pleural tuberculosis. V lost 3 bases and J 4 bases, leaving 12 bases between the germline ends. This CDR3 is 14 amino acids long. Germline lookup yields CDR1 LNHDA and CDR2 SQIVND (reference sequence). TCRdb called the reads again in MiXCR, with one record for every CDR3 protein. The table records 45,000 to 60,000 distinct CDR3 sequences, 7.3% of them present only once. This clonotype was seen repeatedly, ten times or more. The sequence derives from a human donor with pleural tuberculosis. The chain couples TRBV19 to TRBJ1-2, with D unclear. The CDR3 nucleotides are TGTGCCAGTAGTATGGTGGTGGGATTCTATGGCTACACCTTC. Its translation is CASSMVVGFYGYTF.